The source of this T cell receptor beta chain is a study of blood T cell repertoires in COVID-19. Study-level information: From the United States, Italy and Spain came samples of acute and convalescent COVID-19.

The method was immunoSEQ multiplex PCR; TCRdb's version includes in-frame clones alone and lacks a portion of them. The table includes 240,000 or so clones, roughly 83% detected once. Germline V lookup: CDR1 MNHNS, CDR2 SASEGT. The length of the CDR3 is 14 residues. Trimming removed 2 bases at V and 7 bases at J, with 14 bases between. This TCR was recovered from a man of 80 years or more with acute or convalescent COVID-19. Sequences were obtained from peripheral blood. This chain uses TRBV6-1 with TRBJ1-2; D might be TRBD1 (5 bases). CDR3 sequence: CASSERAGFGGYTF. Written as DNA, the CDR3 is TGTGCCAGCAGTGAAAGGGCAGGGTTCGGTGGCTACACCTTC.